This T cell receptor beta chain was identified during a study of Tregs in tolerant kidney transplant recipients. Broader study findings: Biological reproducibility was not directly addressed, but technical replication error appeared minimal. Activated donor B cell expansion appeared to reveal the most relevant donor-specific TCRbeta repertoire.

The method was immunoSEQ multiplex PCR; TCRdb's version includes in-frame clones alone and lacks a portion of them. The profile covers approximately 90,000 clones, with 85% to 95% appearing a single time and about 4.9% taken by the ten largest. About this clone: The antigen remains undetermined.

Germline trimming cut 6 bases from V and 3 bases from J; bases unmatched to any gene: 6. Germline V gene lookup returns CDR1 LNHDA and CDR2 SQIVND (reference sequence). The CDR3 is made up of 14 amino acids. The sequencing sample was made of CD8+ T cells from blood. The chain carries TRBV19 and TRBJ1-1; 8 bases are a match to TRBD1. The sequence was collected from a human donor in good health. CDR3 nucleotide sequence: TGTGCCAGTAGCAAAGGCAGGGGGCACACTGAAGCTTTCTTT. It specifies CASSKGRGHTEAFF.